This T cell receptor beta chain was found in a study of cytomegalovirus exposure and HLA in healthy donors. Whole-study context: Some 85 million unique TCRs, all from HLA-typed donors, were included in an early release of the data. Overall study results and limits: The authors considered a cluster of highly shared sequence variants likely to be a sequencing artifact. Among immune exposure information, only CMV serostatus was available. In a later analysis, at a false discovery rate of 0.05, 15,000 to 20,000 TCR beta sequences matched HLA alleles.

Worth noting for this clone: Its antigen is undetermined.

The CDR3 has 15 residues. V lost 6 bases, J lost 4 bases, and 8 bases stayed unmatched. Germline CDR1 and CDR2: MNHNS and SASEGT. The PCR used 60 Vbeta and 13 Jbeta primers. The protocol was immunoSEQ multiplex PCR, while the TCRdb copy is restricted to in-frame clones and leaves out a portion. The sample shows about 200,000 clones, around 80% of them seen only once. This receptor was obtained from a male donor in good health and CMV-seronegative. The specimen sequenced was PBMCs. This chain links TRBV6-1 with TRBJ1-5; TRBD1 aligns across 8 bases. The CDR3 DNA is TGTGCCAGCAGGGGCCAGGGGGCGATTAATCAGCCCCAGCATTTT. Amino acid sequence: CASRGQGAINQPQHF.